Following are 12 T cell receptor beta chains from one sample sequenced in a study of cytomegalovirus exposure and HLA in healthy donors (dated by TCRdb to between 2016 and 2019). The library was made by the immunoSEQ multiplex PCR assay. For the multiplex PCR, a mixture combining 60 forward primers for TCR Vbeta segments and 13 reverse primers for TCR Jbeta segments was used. Not all clones reach the TCRdb copy of this immuneACCESS table, which keeps in-frame sequences only. Checked studies attribute under half of the gap to unresolved V genes and leave the rest unexplained. Across this sample there are 150,000 to 200,000 clones, with almost 80% seen only once. The ten largest clonotypes hold 11% to 15% of the sample. The source material was PBMCs. These receptors were obtained from a man in his forties or fifties in good health and CMV-seropositive.

The V gene is TRBV11-3, the J gene TRBJ2-3; D is uncertain. Trimming pared 5 bases from V and 1 base from J, leaving 4 bases between. Germline V gives CDR1 SGHNT, CDR2 YENEEA. The CDR3 consists of 12 residues. CDR3 sequence: CASSRGTDTQYF. In DNA form, the CDR3 reads TGTGCCAGCAGCCGCGGCACAGATACGCAGTATTTT.

CDR3: CASRGLAVIQETQYF. CDR3 DNA sequence: TGTGCCAGCAGGGGACTAGCGGTAATCCAAGAGACCCAGTACTTC. The rearrangement links TRBV2 to TRBJ2-5; 11 bases map to TRBD2. This CDR3 comprises 15 residues. V lost 6 bases, J lost 1 base, and 4 bases stayed unmatched. CDR1 is SNHLY and CDR2 is FYNNEI in the germline V gene.

The V call is TRBV2, the J call TRBJ2-1; D possibly corresponds to TRBD1 (7 bases). From germline, CDR1 is SNHLY and CDR2 FYNNEI. V was cut by 4 bases and J by 7 bases, with 14 bases left in between. This CDR3 spans 14 amino acids. Here the CDR3 reads CASSAQGGQNEQFF. The DNA for the CDR3 is TGTGCCAGCAGTGCTCAGGGGGGTCAGAATGAGCAGTTCTTC.

The chain couples TRBV4-1 to TRBJ2-5; 9 bases agree with TRBD1. The J call may be in error: the DNA end matches TRBJ2-7 better. This CDR3 contains 16 residues. CDR1 is MGHRA, CDR2 YSYEKL, per germline. DNA for the CDR3: TGCGCCAGCAGCCAAGATAAAGGACAGGGGCGGGCCGAGCAGTACTTC. This gives the protein CASSQDKGQGRAEQYF.

The chain employs TRBV6-4 and TRBJ1-2; D might be TRBD1 (6 bases). V dropped 2 bases and J dropped 6 bases, with 10 bases sitting between them. Germline V gene sequence: CDR1 MRHNA, CDR2 SNTAGT. The CDR3 consists of 13 residues. The CDR3 DNA is TGTGCCAGCAGTGACAGGGGGTATGATGGCTACACCTTC. Amino acids: CASSDRGYDGYTF.

The V call is TRBV9, the J call TRBJ2-7; 11 bases line up with TRBD2. The CDR3 covers 15 residues. Trimming at V came to 4 bases and at J to 1 base, leaving 4 bases not matched to a gene. Germline lookup yields CDR1 SGDLS and CDR2 YYNGEE. The CDR3 region is CASSPSGGRSYEQYF. The CDR3 nucleotides are TGTGCCAGCAGCCCTAGCGGGGGGCGATCCTACGAGCAGTACTTC.

The chain employs TRBV19 and TRBJ1-6; 7 bases agree with TRBD1. With 6 bases clipped from V and 8 bases from J, the junction kept 7 bases outside the gene matches. CDR3 size: 14 residues. Germline V gives CDR1 LNHDA, CDR2 SQIVND (reference sequence). The CDR3 DNA follows: TGTGCCAGTAGGACCGGGACAGTACATTCACCCCTCCACTTT. It specifies CASRTGTVHSPLHF.

The chain employs TRBV4-1 and TRBJ2-3; the D gene is possibly TRBD1 (5 bases). The CDR3 consists of 16 residues. The ends were cut back, 3 bases at V and 0 bases at J, with 13 bases in the middle. Per germline, CDR1 MGHRA and CDR2 YSYEKL. DNA of the CDR3: TGCGCCAGCAGCCATCCCCGACAGAAAAGCACAGATACGCAGTATTTT. Residues: CASSHPRQKSTDTQYF.

This clone was counted between two and nine times. The chain employs TRBV9 and TRBJ2-3, with TRBD2 identical over 9 bases. Unmatched junction bases numbered 11, after V lost 6 bases and J lost 3 bases. The V gene's germline CDR1 is SGDLS and CDR2 YYNGEE. This CDR3 spans 16 amino acids. In DNA, the CDR3 is TGTGCCAGCACCCTAAGTGGCAGCGGGGGGACAGATACGCAGTATTTT. Translation: CASTLSGSGGTDTQYF.

This chain joins TRBV2 and TRBJ1-2; 8 positions match TRBD1. CDR1 and CDR2 from the germline V gene are SNHLY and FYNNEI. The CDR3 loop spans 14 amino acids. J gave up 3 bases and V 3 bases, and 3 bases lay outside the gene matches. The CDR3 DNA reads as TGTGCCAGCAGTGAGAGGACAGGGTACTATGGCTACACCTTC. Encoded protein: CASSERTGYYGYTF. Complete variable domain (other parts from reference TRBV2 and TRBJ1-2): EPEVTQTPSHQVTQMGQEVILRCVPISNHLYFYWYRQILGQKVEFLVSFYNNEISEKSEIFDDQFSVERPDGSNFTLKIRSTKLEDSAMYFCASSERTGYYGYTFGSGTRLTVV.

The genes are TRBV10-3 and TRBJ2-3, with 8 bases that match TRBD2. The CDR3 is made up of 18 amino acids. V dropped 3 bases and J dropped 1; count of bases not matched to a gene: 12. The V gene's germline CDR1 is ENHRY and CDR2 SYGVKD. CDR3 DNA: TGTGCCATCAGTGACGAGTCGGGGGGGCCTTTCGGCACAGATACGCAGTATTTT. As protein: CAISDESGGPFGTDTQYF.

There are a few counts of this clone. The chain uses TRBV9 and TRBJ1-1; 7 bases match TRBD1. Germline V gene sequence: CDR1 SGDLS, CDR2 YYNGEE. After removal of 2 bases from V and 4 bases from J, the junction contained 14 bases not matched to a gene. The CDR3 sequence is 17 residues long. CDR3 nucleotides: TGTGCCAGCAGCGTCAATTACGACAGGGACAGAGGCACTGAAGCTTTCTTT. Protein: CASSVNYDRDRGTEAFF.